Presented here are 25 T cell receptor beta chains from one specimen sequenced in a study of T cell responses to AZD1222 COVID-19 vaccine. The assay was immunoSEQ multiplex PCR, and TCRdb's table has in-frame clones only and misses some. The data show 150,000 or so clones, with about 91% seen just once and over 1.1% held by the top ten. This material consisted of peripheral blood, taken on day 0 of AZD1222 vaccination. These receptors came from an adult in good health.

This clone was seen a single time. CDR3 residues: CASSLGGQETYEQYF. CDR3 DNA: TGTGCCAGCAGCTTAGGGGGACAGGAGACCTACGAGCAGTACTTC. This rearrangement joins TRBV7-2 to TRBJ2-7, with 8 bases that match TRBD1. The V gene's germline CDR1 is SGHTA and CDR2 FQGNSA. CDR3 length: 15 residues. The V gene end was trimmed by 1 base and the J gene end by 2 bases; junction bases not matched to a gene: 4.

This rearrangement joins TRBV19 to TRBJ1-5; D is uncertain. Germline CDR1 is LNHDA and CDR2 is SQIVND (reference sequence). The CDR3 sequence is 19 residues long. The germline V and J ends were trimmed by 1 base and 0 bases, with 19 bases remaining between them. The DNA of the CDR3 is TGTGCCAGTAGTATAGGAACCGTAGGACGGTCCTATAGCAATCAGCCCCAGCATTTT. It translates to CASSIGTVGRSYSNQPQHF.

This sequence joins TRBV5-1 and TRBJ2-7, with 7 bases lining up with TRBD2. The trim removed 5 bases at V and 3 bases at J, leaving 17 bases unmatched. The CDR3 runs 17 residues. Germline V gene sequence: CDR1 SGHRS, CDR2 YFSETQ. CDR3 DNA: TGCGCCAGCAGACTTACGGGGGGAATTCATCTGGTCTACGAGCAGTACTTC. This gives the protein CASRLTGGIHLVYEQYF.

The chain uses TRBV6-5 and TRBJ2-7, with D unresolved. Between the trimmed V and J ends, which lost 8 bases and 6 bases, there was a span of 11 bases. Per the germline V gene, CDR1 is MNHEY and CDR2 is SVGAGI. The CDR3 length is 11 residues. The CDR3, as DNA: TGTGCCAGCGGTAGGCGAACCGAGCAGTACTTC. It yields the protein CASGRRTEQYF.

This chain uses TRBV9 with TRBJ1-4; TRBD1 is a possible D gene (5 bases). The germline CDR1 and CDR2 sequences are SGDLS and YYNGEE. This CDR3 has 17 amino acids. V gave up 4 bases and J gave up 0 bases, with 16 bases separating them. CDR3 DNA: TGTGCCAGCAGCCAGGGCGTCACGTTTGCAACTAATGAAAAACTGTTTTTT. Translating it yields CASSQGVTFATNEKLFF.

The rearrangement uses TRBV15 and TRBJ2-1; 7 nucleotides align to TRBD2. Germline CDR1 reads LNHNV; CDR2 reads YYDKDF (reference sequence). J gave up 3 bases and V 5 bases, and 7 bases lay outside the gene matches. There are 15 residues in the CDR3. DNA of the CDR3: TGTGCCACCAGCCCCCGACTAGCCGGCTACAATGAGCAGTTCTTC. Its protein is CATSPRLAGYNEQFF.

The chain employs TRBV4-2 and TRBJ2-7; unclear D gene. The CDR3 length is 13 residues. The germline CDR1 and CDR2 sequences are LGHNA and YNFKEQ. V lost 0 bases to trimming and J lost 3 bases, with 6 bases between them. CDR3 in DNA: TGTGCCAGCAGCCAAGAGCCCCACTACGAGCAGTACTTC. Encoded protein: CASSQEPHYEQYF.

This clone has a single count. The chain employs TRBV5-1 and TRBJ2-1, with no clear D. CDR1 is SGHRS, CDR2 YFSETQ, per germline. The CDR3 is 15 amino acids. The ends were cut back, 0 bases at V and 6 bases at J, with 13 bases in the middle. This CDR3 reads CASSLGVGRSNEQFF. In DNA form, the CDR3 reads TGCGCCAGCAGCTTGGGGGTCGGACGGAGCAATGAGCAGTTCTTC. Full variable domain (outside the CDR3, taken from reference TRBV5-1 and TRBJ2-1): KAGVTQTPRYLIKTRGQQVTLSCSPISGHRSVSWYQQTPGQGLQFLFEYFSETQRNKGNFPGRFSGRQFSNSRSEMNVSTLELGDSALYLCASSLGVGRSNEQFFGPGTRLTVL.

This clone was picked up a small number of times. The chain joins TRBV10-3 to TRBJ2-3, with D maybe TRBD2 (5 bases). Trimming took off 2 bases at V and 3 bases at J, with 12 bases between the two ends. The CDR3 runs 15 residues. CDR1 ENHRY and CDR2 SYGVKD come from the germline V gene. The DNA of the CDR3 is TGTGCCATCAGTGAGCCCGTAGGAGGAACAGATACGCAGTATTTT. It specifies CAISEPVGGTDTQYF.

The CDR3 region has the DNA TGTGCCACCAGCAGGGGACAGGGGACCGGGGAGCTGTTTTTT. This sequence encodes CATSRGQGTGELFF. The rearrangement joins TRBV15 to TRBJ2-2; 10 nucleotides match TRBD1. The germline CDR1 and CDR2 sequences are LNHNV and YYDKDF (reference sequence). This CDR3 contains 14 residues. J was trimmed by 5 bases and V by 3 bases; bases with no gene match: 0.

The genes are TRBV7-9 and TRBJ2-7; 10 nucleotides align to TRBD1. The CDR3 loop spans 14 amino acids. The germline CDR1 and CDR2 sequences are SEHNR and FQNEAQ (reference sequence). The J segment lost 4 bases and the V segment lost 5 bases, leaving 5 bases of the junction unmatched. Written as DNA, the CDR3 is TGTGCCAGCAGCACGGACAGGGGGATATACGAGCAGTACTTC. It is translated as CASSTDRGIYEQYF.

The chain carries TRBV15 and TRBJ2-5; TRBD2 agrees at 8 bases. The germline V gene has CDR1 LNHNV and CDR2 YYDKDF (reference sequence). Losses at the gene ends were 0 bases for V and 5 bases for J; bases not matched to a gene: 8. This CDR3 is 16 amino acids long. CDR3 protein: CATSRDRVAGRETQYF. CDR3 nucleotide sequence: TGTGCCACCAGCAGAGATCGAGTAGCGGGGAGGGAGACCCAGTACTTC.

The chain couples TRBV7-2 to TRBJ1-5; D is ambiguous. Per germline, CDR1 SGHTA and CDR2 FQGNSA. The CDR3 runs 15 residues. The germline V and J ends were trimmed by 5 bases and 2 bases, with 13 bases remaining between them. The CDR3 spells CASSPMGSGNQPQHF. The CDR3 DNA follows: TGTGCCAGCAGCCCGATGGGGTCCGGCAATCAGCCCCAGCATTTT.

The V and J genes are TRBV7-6 and TRBJ1-1; D is perhaps TRBD1 (5 bases). CDR1 is SGHVS and CDR2 is FNYEAQ in the germline V gene. The CDR3 sequence is 14 residues long. The V end was cut by 1 base, the J end by 7 bases, with 13 bases between. CDR3 coding DNA: TGTGCCAGCAGCTTAGTCGGAGGGGCCGGTGAAGCTTTCTTT. Its protein product is CASSLVGGAGEAFF.

The chain recombines TRBV7-6 with TRBJ2-3, with D unresolved. Trimming left V 1 base short and J 0 bases short, with 17 bases between. This CDR3 spans 18 amino acids. The germline gives CDR1 SGHVS, CDR2 FNYEAQ. The CDR3 protein is CASSLGRDARISTDTQYF. The DNA for the CDR3 is TGTGCCAGCAGCTTAGGGCGAGACGCACGAATTAGCACAGATACGCAGTATTTT.

This rearrangement joins TRBV11-2 to TRBJ1-2, with 7 bases lining up with TRBD1. CDR1 SGHAT and CDR2 FQNNGV come from the germline V gene. The CDR3 runs to 14 residues. The V and J ends lost 8 bases and 8 bases, in that order; junction bases with no gene match: 14. For the CDR3, the DNA is TGTGCCAGCCGTCCGTCCGGAGGGGGCGAAGGCTACACCTTC. Protein product: CASRPSGGGEGYTF.

V is TRBV9 and J is TRBJ2-1; D not certain. Germline CDR1 reads SGDLS; CDR2 reads YYNGEE. The CDR3 is made up of 12 amino acids. V lost 0 bases and J lost 5, with 3 bases in between. The CDR3 here is CASSVDDNEQFF. The CDR3, as DNA: TGTGCCAGCAGCGTAGACGACAATGAGCAGTTCTTC.

This chain joins TRBV15 and TRBJ2-3; the D gene is possibly TRBD2 (5 bases). From germline, CDR1 is LNHNV and CDR2 YYDKDF (reference sequence). The CDR3 is made up of 15 amino acids. V was pared by 0 bases and J by 2 bases, with 9 bases between. CDR3 nucleotides: TGTGCCACCAGCAGAGAATTGAGGGCCACAGATACGCAGTATTTT. Protein sequence: CATSRELRATDTQYF. Supplemented by reference TRBV15 and TRBJ2-3, the full variable domain reads DAMVIQNPRYQVTQFGKPVTLSCSQTLNHNVMYWYQQKSSQAPKLLFHYYDKDFNNEADTPDNFQSRRPNTSFCFLDIRSPGLGDTAMYLCATSRELRATDTQYFGPGTRLTVL.

V is TRBV6-5 and J is TRBJ1-2; a possible D gene is TRBD1 (6 bases). CDR3 size: 14 residues. The V end was cut by 6 bases, the J end by 8 bases, with 19 bases between. Germline assignment: CDR1 MNHEY and CDR2 SVGAGI. DNA of the CDR3: TGTGCCAGCAGCCCCGTGGGGGGCAAGTTGGGCTACACCTTC. Translating it yields CASSPVGGKLGYTF.

In its sample, this clone was seen once. This chain connects TRBV6-5 to TRBJ2-2; D not resolved. The V gene lost 5 bases and the J gene lost 0 bases, with 7 bases spanning the gap. The CDR3 sequence is 14 residues long. The V gene's germline CDR1 is MNHEY and CDR2 SVGAGI. CDR3 region: CASSLAPNTGELFF. Written as DNA, the CDR3 is TGTGCCAGCAGTCTTGCCCCGAACACCGGGGAGCTGTTTTTT.

V usage is TRBV5-1 and J usage is TRBJ1-2; D possibly corresponds to TRBD1 (6 bases). Trimming cost V 2 bases and J 0 bases, with 11 bases left between them. CDR1 and CDR2 from the germline V gene are SGHRS and YFSETQ. The CDR3 consists of 15 residues. DNA of the CDR3: TGCGCCAGCAGCTTCGCGGACAGATCTAACTATGGCTACACCTTC. This gives the protein CASSFADRSNYGYTF. Complete variable domain (other parts from reference TRBV5-1 and TRBJ1-2): KAGVTQTPRYLIKTRGQQVTLSCSPISGHRSVSWYQQTPGQGLQFLFEYFSETQRNKGNFPGRFSGRQFSNSRSEMNVSTLELGDSALYLCASSFADRSNYGYTFGSGTRLTVV.

The rearrangement uses TRBV6-5 and TRBJ1-1, with D uncertain. CDR3 length: 12 amino acids. Trimming removed 8 bases at V and 2 bases at J, with 9 bases between. CDR1 and CDR2 (germline): MNHEY, SVGAGI. The CDR3 here is CASARANTEAFF. The CDR3 DNA sequence: TGTGCCAGCGCGAGGGCCAACACTGAAGCTTTCTTT.

The chain has TRBV28 and TRBJ1-5, with D hard to call. Per the germline V gene, CDR1 is MDHEN and CDR2 is SYDVKM. The length of the CDR3 is 12 residues. The V end was cut by 5 bases, the J end by 0 bases, with 2 bases between. DNA of the CDR3: TGTGCCAGCAGTATTAGCAATCAGCCCCAGCATTTT. Translation gives CASSISNQPQHF.

The gene calls are TRBV5-6 and TRBJ2-5; 14 positions match TRBD2. Trimming cost V 4 bases and J 1 base; bases outside gene matches: 3. The CDR3 sequence is 16 residues long. The germline CDR1 and CDR2 sequences are SGHDT and YYEEEE. CDR3 in amino acids: CASSPGLAGGQETQYF. The CDR3 coding sequence is TGTGCCAGCAGCCCCGGACTAGCGGGGGGCCAAGAGACCCAGTACTTC. The full variable domain, in which reference TRBV5-6 and TRBJ2-5 provide the parts outside the CDR3, is DAGVTQSPTHLIKTRGQQVTLRCSPKSGHDTVSWYQQALGQGPQFIFQYYEEEERQRGNFPDRFSGHQFPNYSSELNVNALLLGDSALYLCASSPGLAGGQETQYFGPGTRLLVL.

V gene TRBV7-2 combines with J gene TRBJ2-2; maybe TRBD1 (5 bases). Trimming took off 2 bases at V and 1 base at J, with 8 bases between the two ends. The CDR3 totals 15 residues. CDR1 and CDR2 (germline): SGHTA, FQGNSA. The CDR3, as DNA: TGTGCCAGCAGCTTAACAGGACAGAACACCGGGGAGCTGTTTTTT. Its translation is CASSLTGQNTGELFF.